A single sample is the source of the 6 T cell receptor beta chains below, sequenced in a study of CD8 T cells in ankylosing spondylitis. The study, taken as a whole, reports: Apparently characteristic of ankylosing spondylitis blood was a TCR beta motif (eight highly homologous variants).

Their antigens remain unidentified. TCRdb recomputed calls from the 5' RACE reads with MiXCR, one row per CDR3 protein. The data show over 450,000 distinct CDR3 sequences, approximately 12% seen once. Material for sequencing was blood, either unsorted or a sorted T cell fraction (not recorded which). Receptors were obtained from a male donor with ankylosing spondylitis.

The chain employs TRBV7-9 and TRBJ1-1; D uncertain. Germline CDR1 reads SEHNR; CDR2 reads FQNEAQ (reference sequence). The CDR3 extends over 13 amino acids. Trimming removed 1 base from V and 3 bases from J, with 6 bases in between. The CDR3 bases are TGTGCCAGCAGCTTAGTTCAGGACACTGAAGCTTTCTTT. Its translation is CASSLVQDTEAFF.

This clonotype has only a few counts. CDR3 sequence (DNA): TGTGCCAGCAGCTCCACCGGGACTAGCGGTACCTACAATGAGCAGTTCTTC. Encoded protein: CASSSTGTSGTYNEQFF. This sequence joins TRBV7-2 and TRBJ2-1; 11 bases match TRBD2. CDR3 length equals 17 residues. Losses at the gene ends were 4 bases for V and 2 bases for J; bases not matched to a gene: 7. The germline V gene encodes CDR1 SGHTA and CDR2 FQGNSA.

This clonotype has just a few counts. The chain is built from TRBV2 and TRBJ2-1; 8 nucleotides align to TRBD1. Trimming took 5 bases from V and 0 from J; bases not matched to a gene: 6. This CDR3 is 16 amino acids long. Germline assignment: CDR1 SNHLY and CDR2 FYNNEI. The CDR3 loop reads CASSNYRGSSYNEQFF. The CDR3 nucleotides read TGTGCCAGCAGTAACTACAGGGGGAGCTCCTACAATGAGCAGTTCTTC.

The chain uses TRBV20-1 and TRBJ2-2, with D tentatively TRBD2 (6 bases). This CDR3 contains 14 residues. The germline V gene has CDR1 DFQATT and CDR2 SNEGSKA (reference sequence). V lost 0 bases, J lost 7 bases, and 12 bases lay in between. This CDR3 is CSAREREFNGELFF. DNA for the CDR3: TGCAGTGCTAGAGAACGGGAGTTCAACGGGGAGCTGTTTTTT.

This clonotype was seen only a few times. The chain couples TRBV3-1 to TRBJ2-1; 9 bases match TRBD1. Germline CDR1 is LGHDT and CDR2 is YNNKEL (reference sequence). The CDR3 is 14 residues long. After removal of 2 bases from V and 12 bases from J, the junction contained 8 bases not matched to a gene. The CDR3 DNA follows: TGTGCCAGCAGCCAAAACCCGGGACAGGGTTCGCAGTTCTTC. Protein: CASSQNPGQGSQFF.

This clonotype was observed many times. The V and J genes are TRBV7-9 and TRBJ1-3, with 9 bases fitting TRBD1. The germline CDR1 and CDR2 sequences are SEHNR and FQNEAQ (reference sequence). Trimming removed 5 bases from V and 3 bases from J; junction bases left unmatched: 8. This CDR3 is built from 16 residues. DNA of the CDR3: TGTGCCAGCAGCCCGGAGGACAGGGGTGGTGGAAACACCATATATTTT. Translating gives CASSPEDRGGGNTIYF.